The 20 T cell receptor beta chains listed next were all sequenced from one sample in a study of PD-1 blockade in classical Hodgkin lymphoma. All patients experienced relapse after autologous stem cell transplantation, and brentuximab vedotin exposure was variable. The CD8+ T cells came from thawed PBMCs through magnetic negative selection. Only in-frame clones appear in the TCRdb table, and some are missing; sequencing was by immunoSEQ multiplex PCR. The sample includes around 6,100 clones, around half seen only once; the top ten take 15%. The material was CD8+ T cells from blood, obtained at baseline. These receptors were obtained from a human donor with classical Hodgkin lymphoma.

The CDR3 is CASSPSGGTEAFF. CDR3 nucleotides: TGTGCCAGCAGCCCATCTGGGGGGACTGAAGCTTTCTTT. The chain uses TRBV7-3 and TRBJ1-1, with a possible D match to TRBD1 (5 bases). CDR1 and CDR2 from the germline V gene are SGHTA and FQGTGA. The CDR3 spans 13 residues. Trimming shortened V by 5 bases and J by 5 bases, and 12 bases separated the two germline ends.

This clone is judged large. The chain employs TRBV19 and TRBJ2-7; D may correspond to TRBD1 or TRBD2 (6 bases each). The CDR3 runs to 11 residues. Trimming cost V 7 bases and J 6 bases, with 10 bases left between them. The germline CDR1 and CDR2 sequences are LNHDA and SQIVND (reference sequence). CDR3 residues: CASKGGIEQYF. DNA for the CDR3: TGTGCCAGTAAAGGGGGGATCGAGCAGTACTTC. Combining the CDR3 with reference TRBV19 and TRBJ2-7 gives the whole variable domain DGGITQSPKYLFRKEGQNVTLSCEQNLNHDAMYWYRQDPGQGLRLIYYSQIVNDFQKGDIAEGYSVSREKKESFPLTVTSAQKNPTAFYLCASKGGIEQYFGPGTRLTVT.

The gene calls are TRBV11-2 and TRBJ2-7, with D uncertain. In germline, CDR1 is SGHAT, CDR2 FQNNGV. Between the trimmed V and J ends, which lost 2 bases and 7 bases, there was a span of 3 bases. CDR3 size: 10 residues. CDR3 in DNA: TGTGCCAGCAGCTTAAGGGAGCAGTACTTC. Its translation is CASSLREQYF. The full variable domain, rest sourced from reference TRBV11-2 and TRBJ2-7, is EAGVAQSPRYKIIEKRQSVAFWCNPISGHATLYWYQQILGQGPKLLIQFQNNGVVDDSQLPKDRFSAERLKGVDSTLKIQPAKLEDSAVYLCASSLREQYFGPGTRLTVT.

To note about this clone: Other nucleotide sequences from this sample produce the same CDR3. The gene calls are TRBV19 and TRBJ1-1; D is unresolved. Germline CDR1 LNHDA, CDR2 SQIVND (reference sequence). V lost 3 bases and J lost 3, with 8 bases in between. The CDR3 totals 13 residues. The CDR3 DNA follows: TGTGCCAGTAGTATCCTTCGGGACACTGAAGCTTTCTTT. This encodes CASSILRDTEAFF.

The chain is built from TRBV27 and TRBJ2-1; 8 bases fit TRBD2. CDR3 length equals 14 residues. The germline CDR1 and CDR2 sequences are MNHEY and SMNVEV (reference sequence). V lost 4 bases, J lost 5 bases, and 4 bases stayed unmatched. CDR3 bases: TGTGCCAGCAGTTCCCCGGGGGGGGACAATGAGCAGTTCTTC. Translated, it gives CASSSPGGDNEQFF.

The chain employs TRBV7-6 and TRBJ2-7; TRBD1 aligns across 8 bases. Per germline, CDR1 SGHVS and CDR2 FNYEAQ. This CDR3 spans 13 amino acids. The junction had 4 bases not matched to a gene; V was cut back by 5 bases and J by 4 bases. The CDR3 nucleotides read TGTGCCAGCAGCCCGTGGACAGGGTACGAGCAGTACTTC. Translation: CASSPWTGYEQYF.

The chain couples TRBV27 to TRBJ2-1; 8 nucleotides align to TRBD2. Germline V gene data show CDR1 as MNHEY and CDR2 as SMNVEV (reference sequence). The trim removed 6 bases at V and 2 bases at J, leaving 6 bases unmatched. CDR3 length equals 15 residues. The CDR3 spells CASSGGGKTYNEQFF. As DNA, the CDR3 is TGTGCCAGCAGCGGGGGGGGAAAGACCTACAATGAGCAGTTCTTC.

The genes are TRBV7-9 and TRBJ2-7; 12 positions match TRBD1. CDR3 length: 15 amino acids. Germline assignment: CDR1 SEHNR and CDR2 FQNEAQ (reference sequence). J gave up 5 bases and V 5 bases, and 7 bases lay outside the gene matches. CDR3 DNA: TGTGCCAGCAGCCCTACCGGGACAGGGGGCGACGAGCAGTACTTC. Translating it yields CASSPTGTGGDEQYF.

The chain is built from TRBV2 and TRBJ2-7, with 9 bases matching TRBD2. The germline V gene encodes CDR1 SNHLY and CDR2 FYNNEI. The trim removed 5 bases at V and 2 bases at J, leaving 10 bases unmatched. This CDR3 is built from 16 residues. The DNA for the CDR3 is TGTGCCAGCAGTACACTAGCGGGCGTCTCAACCTACGAGCAGTACTTC. Residues: CASSTLAGVSTYEQYF.

There are a few counts of this clone. The J gene is TRBJ2-6, the V gene TRBV5-4; no clear D. Looked up from germline, CDR1 is SGHNT and CDR2 is YYREEE (reference sequence). CDR3 length: 14 residues. V was shortened by 1 base and J by 2 bases, with 4 bases between the two germline ends. The chain's CDR3 is CASSLNAGANVLTF. DNA of the CDR3: TGTGCCAGCAGCTTGAATGCTGGGGCCAACGTCCTGACTTTC.

Turning to this clone: This same CDR3 is encoded by further DNA sequences in the sample. V is TRBV5-6 and J is TRBJ2-7; tentatively, D is TRBD1 (6 bases). CDR1 is SGHDT, CDR2 YYEEEE, per germline. The CDR3 has 13 residues. Trimming took off 2 bases at V and 2 bases at J, with 8 bases between the two ends. CDR3 bases: TGTGCCAGCAGCTTTGGACAGACCTACGAGCAGTACTTC. Protein sequence: CASSFGQTYEQYF.

The chain couples TRBV10-3 to TRBJ2-2; D not resolved. V was trimmed by 3 bases and J by 1 base, leaving 3 bases between them. The CDR3 consists of 13 residues. CDR1 is ENHRY and CDR2 is SYGVKD in the germline V gene. CDR3 nucleotide sequence: TGTGCCATCAGTGATCTGAACACCGGGGAGCTGTTTTTT. Amino acids: CAISDLNTGELFF.

With regard to this clone: Relative to the germline gene, one junction end is altered; a read error may explain this. The rearrangement uses TRBV7-7 and TRBJ2-1, with a tentative D call TRBD1 (6 bases). This CDR3 has 13 residues. The V gene's germline CDR1 is SSHAT and CDR2 FNYEAQ (reference sequence). CDR3 nucleotide sequence: TGTGCTAGCAGCTTAGAACAGGGTGATGAGCAGTTCTTC. It translates to CASSLEQGDEQFF.

This clone was counted only a few times. This rearrangement joins TRBV14 to TRBJ1-5; D not certain. The CDR3 has 14 residues. V was shortened by 1 base and J by 5 bases, with 9 bases between the two germline ends. CDR1 is SGHDN and CDR2 is FVKESK in the germline V gene. In DNA, the CDR3 is TGTGCCAGCAGCCAAGCCGGCAGCTATCAGCCCCAGCATTTT. Protein product: CASSQAGSYQPQHF.

The gene calls are TRBV9 and TRBJ2-3; D is uncertain. Germline V lookup: CDR1 SGDLS, CDR2 YYNGEE. Trimming shortened V by 0 bases and J by 4 bases, and 9 bases separated the two germline ends. This CDR3 is built from 14 residues. In DNA, the CDR3 is TGTGCCAGCAGCGTAGTTGGTAGTGCAGATACGCAGTATTTT. Protein product: CASSVVGSADTQYF.

This rearrangement joins TRBV4-2 to TRBJ2-3, with 10 bases identical to TRBD2. The CDR3 has 17 amino acids. V lost 0 bases, J lost 3 bases, and 6 bases stayed unmatched. The V gene's germline CDR1 is LGHNA and CDR2 YNFKEQ. The CDR3 DNA follows: TGTGCCAGCAGCCAAGAATATGCTAGCGGGAGAACAGATACGCAGTATTTT. It codes for CASSQEYASGRTDTQYF.

This clone ranks as medium-sized. V is TRBV4-1 and J is TRBJ2-1; D is ambiguous. Trimming removed 0 bases from V and 8 bases from J, with 11 bases in between. The CDR3 runs to 14 residues. Germline CDR1 and CDR2: MGHRA and YSYEKL. The CDR3 protein is CASSQDQTWDEQFF. The CDR3 DNA follows: TGCGCCAGCAGCCAAGATCAAACATGGGATGAGCAGTTCTTC.

This chain joins TRBV25-1 and TRBJ2-3; 9 bases agree with TRBD2. The length of the CDR3 is 17 residues. Germline-derived CDR1 and CDR2 are MGHDK and SYGVNS. V lost 0 bases to trimming and J lost 2 bases; unmatched junction nucleotides: 6. The CDR3 DNA reads as TGTGCCAGCAGTGAATATGGGAGGACTAGCGCCACAGATACGCAGTATTTT. Its protein product is CASSEYGRTSATDTQYF.

This clone was counted a few times. V and J are TRBV11-2 and TRBJ2-1; 7 nucleotides line up with TRBD2. From germline, CDR1 is SGHAT and CDR2 FQNNGV. V dropped 6 bases and J dropped 6; count of bases not matched to a gene: 5. The CDR3 is 13 amino acids. The CDR3 is CASSPGTTNEQFF. CDR3 in DNA: TGTGCCAGCAGTCCCGGGACTACCAATGAGCAGTTCTTC.

The chain joins TRBV11-1 to TRBJ2-7; no reliable D call. Trimming pared 2 bases from V and 5 bases from J, leaving 10 bases between. Germline V gene lookup returns CDR1 SGHAT and CDR2 FQDESV (reference sequence). This CDR3 contains 13 residues. The CDR3, as DNA: TGTGCCAGCAGCTTATATCCGGTGGACGAGCAGTACTTC. As protein: CASSLYPVDEQYF.